This is a list of T cell receptor beta chains from one sample in a study of blood T cell repertoires in COVID-19. Method: immunoSEQ multiplex PCR; TCRdb's copy keeps in-frame clones and lacks some. The table lists 380,000 or so clones, around 90% of them singletons. Sequencing was done on a sample of PBMCs or T cells enriched from blood (not recorded which). Receptors originate from a woman in her 40s with acute COVID-19. Each CDR3 is given with its conserved first and last residue. Fields, in order: V gene, J gene, D gene, clone size, CDR3 protein, CDR3 DNA. A D gene is named only where the DNA matches it firmly. A row's size may be missing; if present it is once, few, many or a size class.

>TRBV5-1|TRBJ1-1|NA|few
CASSATQGWEAEAFF
TGCGCCAGCAGCGCAACACAGGGCTGGGAAGCTGAAGCTTTCTTT
>TRBV19|TRBJ2-1|TRBD1|NA
CASSQTGGAYNEQFF
TGTGCCAGTAGCCAAACAGGGGGCGCTTACAATGAGCAGTTCTTC
>TRBV20-1|TRBJ2-1|TRBD2|NA
CSASSGLGTYNEQFF
TGCAGTGCTAGTTCGGGACTAGGTACTTACAATGAGCAGTTCTTC
>TRBV3-1/TRBV3-2|TRBJ2-7|NA|NA
CASSQEGGVTSYEQYF
TGTGCCAGCAGCCAAGAAGGGGGAGTTACCTCCTACGAGCAGTACTTC
>TRBV5-1|TRBJ1-2|TRBD1|NA
CASRPGTGGYGYTF
TGCGCCAGCAGGCCCGGGACAGGTGGATATGGCTACACCTTC
>TRBV6-5|TRBJ1-1|NA|once
CASSLGGIPEAFF
TGTGCCAGCAGTTTGGGAGGGATTCCTGAAGCTTTCTTT
>TRBV6-1|TRBJ2-7|NA|NA
CASSEPPGRGSYEQYF
TGTGCCAGCAGTGAACCCCCAGGCAGGGGCTCCTACGAGCAGTACTTC
>TRBV9|TRBJ2-3|NA|NA
CASSAPTASTDTQYF
TGTGCCAGCAGCGCCCCTACTGCCAGCACAGATACGCAGTATTTT
>TRBV3-1/TRBV3-2|TRBJ1-1|NA|once
CASSQGRGSEAFF
TGTGCCAGCAGCCAAGGTAGGGGTTCTGAAGCTTTCTTT
>TRBV15|TRBJ2-1|TRBD1|NA
CATSRGGQGNNEQFF
TGTGCCACCAGCAGGGGTGGACAGGGGAACAATGAGCAGTTCTTC
>TRBV12-3/TRBV12-4|TRBJ2-2|NA|NA
CASSLRGTGELFF
TGTGCCAGCAGTCTACGGGGTACCGGGGAGCTGTTTTTT
>TRBV7-9|TRBJ1-1|NA|NA
CASSFTGHMGTEAFF
TGTGCCAGCAGCTTTACAGGACACATGGGTACTGAAGCTTTCTTT
>TRBV11-2|TRBJ2-2|NA|NA
CASSLDINRAGELFF
TGTGCCAGCAGCTTAGATATTAACAGGGCCGGGGAGCTGTTTTTT
>TRBV7-2|TRBJ2-7|NA|NA
CASSTSRGRKYF
TGTGCCAGCAGCACAAGTAGAGGGAGAAAGTACTTC